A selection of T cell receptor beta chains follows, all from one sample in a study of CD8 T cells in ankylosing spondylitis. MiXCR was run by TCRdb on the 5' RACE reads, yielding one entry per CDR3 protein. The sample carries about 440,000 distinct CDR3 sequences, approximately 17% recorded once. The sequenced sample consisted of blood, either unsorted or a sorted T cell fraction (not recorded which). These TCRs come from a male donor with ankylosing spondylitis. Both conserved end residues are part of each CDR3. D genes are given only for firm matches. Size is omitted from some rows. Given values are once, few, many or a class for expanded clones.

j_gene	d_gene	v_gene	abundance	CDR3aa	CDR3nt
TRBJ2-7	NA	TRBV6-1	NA	CASRMGGSNYEQYF	TGTGCCAGCAGGATGGGGGGATCGAACTACGAGCAGTACTTC
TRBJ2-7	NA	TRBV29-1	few	CSVPGASREQYF	TGCAGCGTCCCCGGCGCTAGCCGCGAGCAGTACTTC
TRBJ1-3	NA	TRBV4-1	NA	CASSQVAVKGSGNTIYF	TGCGCCAGCAGCCAAGTCGCTGTTAAGGGCTCTGGAAACACCATATATTTT
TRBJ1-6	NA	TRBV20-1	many	CSARGWADMSPLHF	TGCAGTGCTAGAGGGTGGGCAGACATGTCACCCCTCCACTTT
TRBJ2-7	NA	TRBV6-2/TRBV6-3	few	CASSYGDNYEQYF	TGTGCCAGCAGTTACGGGGACAACTACGAGCAGTACTTC
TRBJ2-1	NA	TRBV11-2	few	CASRSLSGHNEQFF	TGTGCCAGCAGGTCATTAAGCGGTCACAATGAGCAGTTCTTC
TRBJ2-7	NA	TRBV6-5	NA	CASSYEGGQYF	TGTGCCAGCAGTTACGAGGGGGGGCAGTACTTC
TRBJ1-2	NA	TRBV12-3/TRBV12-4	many	CASSLVVGSGYTF	TGTGCCAGCAGTTTAGTGGTAGGCTCTGGCTACACCTTC
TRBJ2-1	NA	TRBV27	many	CASSFGRGWDEQFF	TGTGCCAGCAGTTTTGGGAGAGGTTGGGATGAGCAGTTCTTC
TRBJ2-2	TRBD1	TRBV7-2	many	CASSSWTGTATGELFF	TGTGCCAGCAGCTCCTGGACAGGGACGGCCACCGGGGAGCTGTTTTTT
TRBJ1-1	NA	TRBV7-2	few	CASSLAGRGPNTEAFF	TGTGCCAGCAGCTTAGCTGGGAGGGGACCGAACACTGAAGCTTTCTTT
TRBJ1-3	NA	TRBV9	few	CASSARGGDSGNTIYF	TGTGCCAGCAGCGCCCGTGGGGGGGACTCTGGAAACACCATATATTTT
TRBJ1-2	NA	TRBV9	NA	CASSARPGSGYYGYTF	TGTGCCAGCAGCGCCCGGCCTGGGAGTGGGTACTATGGCTACACCTTC
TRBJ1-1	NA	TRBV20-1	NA	CSAPAGLNTEAFF	TGCAGTGCCCCGGCAGGGTTGAACACTGAAGCTTTCTTT
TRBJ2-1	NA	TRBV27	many	CASRELSYNEQFF	TGTGCCAGCAGGGAGTTGTCCTACAATGAGCAGTTCTTC
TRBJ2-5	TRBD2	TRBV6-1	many	CASIRTSGGQETQYF	TGTGCCAGCATCAGGACTAGCGGGGGCCAAGAGACCCAGTACTTC
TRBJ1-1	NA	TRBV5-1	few	CASSLGQAAEAFF	TGCGCCAGCAGCTTGGGGCAGGCGGCTGAAGCTTTCTTT
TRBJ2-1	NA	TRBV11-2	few	CASSFGGLGYNEQFF	TGTGCCAGCAGCTTTGGGGGCTTAGGCTACAATGAGCAGTTCTTC
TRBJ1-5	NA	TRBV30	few	CAWSEGRSNQPQHF	TGTGCCTGGAGTGAAGGACGGAGTAATCAGCCCCAGCATTTT
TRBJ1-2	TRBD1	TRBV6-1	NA	CASGLPGQGSYGYTF	TGTGCCAGCGGACTACCGGGACAGGGTTCATATGGCTACACCTTC
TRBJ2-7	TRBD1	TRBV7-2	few	CASSLEYGTGGREQYF	TGTGCCAGCAGCTTAGAATACGGGACAGGGGGGCGCGAGCAGTACTTC
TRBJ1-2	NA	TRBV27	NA	CASSSRGKGIYYGYTF	TGTGCCAGCAGTTCGAGGGGAAAGGGTATCTACTATGGCTACACCTTC
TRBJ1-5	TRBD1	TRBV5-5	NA	CASSLEVGTGRNQPQHF	TGTGCCAGCAGCTTGGAGGTTGGGACAGGGCGCAATCAGCCCCAGCATTTT
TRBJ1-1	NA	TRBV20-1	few	CSAREQMNTEAFF	TGCAGTGCTAGGGAACAGATGAACACTGAAGCTTTCTTT
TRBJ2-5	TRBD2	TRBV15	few	CATSRGDTGFWREKEVTQYF	TGTGCCACCAGCAGAGGTGACACGGGTTTTTGGCGGGAGAAGGAGGTGACCCAGTACTTC
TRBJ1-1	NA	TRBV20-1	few	CSARDGPYRARGTEAFF	TGCAGTGCTAGGGACGGACCGTACAGGGCCAGGGGTACTGAAGCTTTCTTT
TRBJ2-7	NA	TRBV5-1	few	CASSLEGAGLGEQYF	TGCGCCAGCAGCTTGGAAGGGGCTGGCCTGGGCGAGCAGTACTTC
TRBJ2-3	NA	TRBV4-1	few	CASSQDSLDYYTDTQYF	TGCGCCAGCAGCCAAGATTCACTCGACTACTACACAGATACGCAGTATTTT
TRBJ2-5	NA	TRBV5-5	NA	CASSSVQRETQYF	TGTGCCAGCAGTTCCGTCCAAAGGGAGACCCAGTACTTC
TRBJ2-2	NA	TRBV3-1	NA	CASSLTSGSGELFF	TGTGCCAGCAGCCTAACCTCTGGGAGCGGGGAGCTGTTTTTT
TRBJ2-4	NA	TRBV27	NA	CASSGLTLAKNIQYF	TGTGCCAGCAGTGGGCTGACTCTAGCCAAAAACATTCAGTACTTC
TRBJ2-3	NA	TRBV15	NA	CATSRTGFHTDTQYF	TGTGCCACCAGCAGGACCGGGTTCCACACAGATACGCAGTATTTT
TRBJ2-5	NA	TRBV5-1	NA	CASSLDVDQETQYF	TGCGCCAGCAGCTTGGACGTAGACCAAGAGACCCAGTACTTC
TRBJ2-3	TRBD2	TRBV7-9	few	CASSNLAGDTDTQYF	TGTGCCAGCAGCAACCTAGCGGGAGACACAGATACGCAGTATTTT
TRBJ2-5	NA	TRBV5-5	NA	CASSSDWETQYF	TGTGCCAGCAGTTCCGATTGGGAGACCCAGTACTTC
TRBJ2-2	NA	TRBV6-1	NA	CASSEAWSGTGELFF	TGTGCCAGCAGTGAAGCGTGGTCGGGCACCGGGGAGCTGTTTTTT
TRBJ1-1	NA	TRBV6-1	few	CASSESGRNTEAFF	TGTGCCAGCAGTGAGAGTGGGCGGAACACTGAAGCTTTCTTT
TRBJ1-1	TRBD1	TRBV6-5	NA	CASSYQGQGSKEAFF	TGTGCCAGCAGTTACCAGGGACAGGGGTCGAAGGAAGCTTTCTTT
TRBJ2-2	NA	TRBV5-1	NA	CASSPPAAINGELFF	TGCGCCAGCTCCCCGCCGGCAGCAATAAACGGGGAGCTGTTTTTT
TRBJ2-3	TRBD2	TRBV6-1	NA	CASRPPAGVGADTQYF	TGTGCCAGCAGGCCCCCCGCGGGAGTAGGGGCAGATACGCAGTATTTT
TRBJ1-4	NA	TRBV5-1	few	CASSAMGTMDEKLFF	TGCGCCAGCAGCGCGATGGGGACAATGGATGAAAAACTGTTTTTT
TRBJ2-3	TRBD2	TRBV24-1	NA	CATSDWMTSGSTDTQYF	TGTGCCACCAGTGATTGGATGACTAGCGGAAGCACAGATACGCAGTATTTT
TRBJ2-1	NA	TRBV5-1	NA	CASSLDGGTYNEQFF	TGCGCCAGCAGCTTGGATGGGGGGACTTACAATGAGCAGTTCTTC
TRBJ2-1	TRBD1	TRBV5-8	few	CASSLPGQGNNEQFF	TGTGCCAGCAGCTTGCCGGGACAGGGAAACAATGAGCAGTTCTTC
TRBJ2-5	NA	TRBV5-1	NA	CASSPGGGGQETQYF	TGCGCCAGCAGCCCGGGCGGAGGGGGCCAAGAGACCCAGTACTTC
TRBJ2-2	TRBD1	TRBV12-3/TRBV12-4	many	CASSPRQGNTGELFF	TGTGCCAGCAGTCCTCGACAGGGTAACACCGGGGAGCTGTTTTTT
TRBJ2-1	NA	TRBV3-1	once	CASSPSTLLSYNEQFF	TGTGCCAGCAGCCCTTCGACCCTCCTCTCCTACAATGAGCAGTTCTTC
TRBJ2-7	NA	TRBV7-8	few	CASSLEAGRFYEQYF	TGTGCCAGCAGCTTAGAGGCGGGCAGGTTCTACGAGCAGTACTTC
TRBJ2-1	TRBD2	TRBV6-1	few	CASRTLAGGGSEQFF	TGTGCCAGCAGAACACTAGCGGGAGGAGGCAGTGAGCAGTTCTTC